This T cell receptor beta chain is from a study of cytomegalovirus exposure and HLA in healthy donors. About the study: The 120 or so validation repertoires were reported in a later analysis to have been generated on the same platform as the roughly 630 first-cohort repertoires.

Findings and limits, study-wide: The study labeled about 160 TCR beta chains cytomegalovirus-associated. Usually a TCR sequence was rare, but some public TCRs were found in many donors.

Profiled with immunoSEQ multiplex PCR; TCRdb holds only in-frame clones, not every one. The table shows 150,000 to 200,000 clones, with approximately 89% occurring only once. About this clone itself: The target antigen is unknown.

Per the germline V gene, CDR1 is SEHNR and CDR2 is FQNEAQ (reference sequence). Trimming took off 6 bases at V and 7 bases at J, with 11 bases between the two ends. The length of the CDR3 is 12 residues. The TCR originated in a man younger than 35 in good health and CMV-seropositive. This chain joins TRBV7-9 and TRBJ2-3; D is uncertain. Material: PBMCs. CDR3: CASSAGANTQYF. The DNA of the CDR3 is TGTGCCAGCAGTGCAGGCGCGAATACGCAGTATTTT. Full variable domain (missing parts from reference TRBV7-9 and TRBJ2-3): DTGVSQNPRHKITKRGQNVTFRCDPISEHNRLYWYRQTLGQGPEFLTYFQNEAQLEKSRLLSDRFSAERPKGSFSTLEIQRTEQGDSAMYLCASSAGANTQYFGPGTRLTVL.